These 27 T cell receptor beta chains share one sample of origin, sequenced in a study of tumor and adjacent non-tumor tissue in lung cancer. RNA was extracted from bulk tissue without any cell sorting. More than 3 cm separated this lung sample from the edge of the tumor. A modified ARM-PCR protocol with three rounds of nested PCR amplified TCRbeta. TCRdb recomputed calls from the multiplex PCR reads with MiXCR, one row per CDR3 protein. The sample comprises 35,000 to 55,000 distinct CDR3 sequences, roughly 60% of which are singletons, and under 60% rests with the top ten. Sequencing was carried out using distant non-tumor lung tissue. Every receptor here comes from a man in his fifties or sixties with non-small cell lung cancer.

This chain connects TRBV18 to TRBJ1-2; D gene ambiguous. Trimming cost V 3 bases and J 7 bases, with 12 bases left between them. The CDR3 has 13 amino acids. Germline V gene lookup returns CDR1 KGHSH and CDR2 LQKENI. The CDR3 protein is CASSPRVASGYTF. CDR3 DNA: TGTGCCAGCTCACCGAGGGTTGCGAGTGGCTACACCTTC.

Comment on this clonotype: It may be a read error: a sequence one base away is much more abundant. V and J are TRBV7-9 and TRBJ2-1, with D maybe TRBD2 (5 bases). Germline lookup yields CDR1 SEHNR and CDR2 FQNEAQ (reference sequence). CDR3 length: 12 residues. This chain's CDR3 is CASSLDGNERFF. In DNA form, the CDR3 reads TGTGCCAGCAGCCTGGACGGGAATGAGCGGTTCTTC.

This clonotype was detected ten times or more. CDR3 in amino acids: CASRRVSRNNEQFF. The CDR3, as DNA: TGCGCCAGCAGACGGGTATCGCGGAACAATGAGCAGTTCTTC. The V and J genes are TRBV10-2 and TRBJ2-1; D gene unclear. This CDR3 comprises 14 residues. In germline, CDR1 is WSHSY, CDR2 SAAADI. V lost 6 bases, J lost 5 bases, and 14 bases lay in between.

Regarding this clonotype: A clone one base away is much larger, so this may be a read error. The chain recombines TRBV5-1 with TRBJ1-1; TRBD1 might be the D (5 bases). CDR1 is SGHRS and CDR2 is YFSETQ in the germline V gene. The CDR3 totals 14 residues. The CDR3 reads CASSLAWGSTKAFF. The CDR3 nucleotides read TGCGCCAGCAGCTTGGCCTGGGGGTCCACTAAAGCTTTCTTT. Full variable domain (remainder filled in from reference TRBV5-1 and TRBJ1-1): KAGVTQTPRYLIKTRGQQVTLSCSPISGHRSVSWYQQTPGQGLQFLFEYFSETQRNKGNFPGRFSGRQFSNSRSEMNVSTLELGDSALYLCASSLAWGSTKAFFGQGTRLTVV.

Of note for this clonotype: One base away lies a much larger clone, so this may be a sequencing read error. As DNA, the CDR3 is TGTGTCAGCTACTCGAGCGGGGGGAGCACAGATACGCAGTATTTT. Translating it yields CVSYSSGGSTDTQYF. The V gene is TRBV6-6, the J gene TRBJ2-3; 9 nucleotides align to TRBD2. The CDR3 contains 15 residues. Germline V gene sequence: CDR1 MNHNY, CDR2 SVGAGI (reference sequence).

Many counts were recorded for this clonotype. DNA for the CDR3: TGTGCCATCAGGAGCCCGACAGAGGGTCTCACTGAAGCTTTCTTT. Translation gives CAIRSPTEGLTEAFF. The chain uses TRBV10-3 and TRBJ1-1; TRBD1 might be the D (5 bases). The CDR3 is 15 residues long. The V gene lost 6 bases and the J gene lost 4 bases, with 18 bases spanning the gap. Germline lookup yields CDR1 ENHRY and CDR2 SYGVKD.

This clonotype was seen a few times. With a much larger clone just one base away, this may be a read error. The chain couples TRBV10-1 to TRBJ2-5, with a weak D call TRBD1 (6 bases). Germline-derived CDR1 and CDR2 are WNHNN and SYGVQD (reference sequence). CDR3 length: 14 amino acids. CDR3 sequence: CTSSEHRAGETHYF. The DNA for the CDR3 is TGCACCAGCAGTGAGCACAGGGCTGGAGAGACCCATTACTTC.

Points on this clonotype: A much larger clone differs by one base, so this may be a read error. The chain has TRBV6-1 and TRBJ1-4, with D possibly matching TRBD1 (6 bases). The CDR3 contains 16 residues. The germline CDR1 and CDR2 sequences are MNHNS and SASEGT. CDR3 sequence (DNA): TGTGTCAGCAGTGAAGGGCTTGGAGGGGGAGGGCAAAAACTGTTTTTT. Residues: CVSSEGLGGGGQKLFF.

There are many counts of this clonotype. V and J are TRBV12-3 or TRBV12-4 and TRBJ2-3; 11 bases agree with TRBD2. The CDR3 totals 15 residues. V shed 6 bases, J shed 1 base, and the junction held 3 bases outside the gene matches. The CDR3 region is CASRLGLAGTDTQYF. DNA of the CDR3: TGTGCCAGCAGACTGGGACTAGCGGGCACAGATACGCAGTATTTT.

As regards this clonotype: A much larger clone lies one base from this, so it may be a read error. This chain links TRBV7-8 with TRBJ2-2; tentatively, D is TRBD1 (5 bases). The CDR3 loop spans 13 amino acids. CDR1 and CDR2 (germline): SGHVS, FQNEAQ. The CDR3 DNA sequence: TGTGCCAGCAGCCCGACAGTGACCGAGGAGCTGTTTTTT. This gives the protein CASSPTVTEELFF.

This chain links TRBV24-1 with TRBJ2-5, with unresolved D. V lost 2 bases and J lost 2, with 2 bases in between. The CDR3 has 12 amino acids. The germline CDR1 and CDR2 sequences are KGHDR and SFDVKD. The CDR3 sequence: CATSDSQETQYF. For the CDR3, the DNA is TGTGCCACCAGTGATTCACAAGAGACCCAGTACTTC.

Regarding this clonotype: This may be a read error: a much more frequent sequence differs by one nucleotide. The rearrangement joins TRBV20-1 to TRBJ2-5, with D maybe TRBD1 (6 bases). This CDR3 is built from 12 residues. CDR1 and CDR2 from the germline V gene are DFQATT and SNEGSKA (reference sequence). Trimming left V 6 bases short and J 5 bases short, with 13 bases between. The CDR3 region is CSAVDSHETQYF. The CDR3 bases are TGCAGTGCCGTGGACAGCCATGAGACCCAGTACTTC.

This clonotype was detected many times. The chain couples TRBV6-1 to TRBJ2-7; D is unresolved. Germline values: CDR1 MNHNS, CDR2 SASEGT. V was shortened by 6 bases and J by 2 bases, with 8 bases between the two germline ends. CDR3 length equals 12 residues. CDR3 loop: CASSWMPYEQYF. CDR3 DNA: TGTGCCAGCAGCTGGATGCCCTACGAGCAGTACTTC.

Ten or more counts support this clonotype. The V gene is TRBV6-2 or TRBV6-3, the J gene TRBJ1-5; no definite D call. There are 14 residues in the CDR3. With 3 bases removed from V and 0 bases from J, the gap between germline ends came to 6 bases. CDR1 and CDR2 (germline): MNHEY, SVGEGT. The CDR3 here is CASSYQYSNQPQHF. The DNA of the CDR3 is TGTGCCAGCAGTTATCAGTATAGCAATCAGCCCCAGCATTTT.

Of note for this clonotype: This sequence may be a read error, since a much larger clone differs from it by one base. This chain links TRBV5-1 with TRBJ2-2, with 7 bases fitting TRBD2. This CDR3 has 16 amino acids. Germline V gene sequence: CDR1 SGHRS, CDR2 YFSETQ. CDR3 amino acids: CASSLMLAENTGELSF. In DNA, the CDR3 is TGCGCCAGCAGCTTGATGCTAGCGGAAAACACCGGGGAGCTGTCTTTT. Combining the CDR3 with reference TRBV5-1 and TRBJ2-2 gives the whole variable domain KAGVTQTPRYLIKTRGQQVTLSCSPISGHRSVSWYQQTPGQGLQFLFEYFSETQRNKGNFPGRFSGRQFSNSRSEMNVSTLELGDSALYLCASSLMLAENTGELSFGEGSRLTVL.

This clonotype was seen repeatedly, ten times or more. This chain uses TRBV6-6 with TRBJ1-5; 9 nucleotides line up with TRBD1. CDR3 length: 15 amino acids. Trimming removed 7 bases from V and 7 bases from J; junction bases left unmatched: 11. Germline V CDR1 and CDR2: MNHNY, SVGAGI (reference sequence). In DNA, the CDR3 is TGTGCCAGCACGTTGGACAGGGGACTTGCCCAGCCCCAGCATTTT. Its translation is CASTLDRGLAQPQHF.

The J gene is TRBJ2-3, the V gene TRBV6-1; D is ambiguous. The V gene's germline CDR1 is MNHNS and CDR2 SASEGT. V was shortened by 7 bases and J by 5 bases, with 19 bases between the two germline ends. The CDR3 loop spans 15 amino acids. In DNA form, the CDR3 reads TGTGCCAGCACGTCGCCCATAGGGCGTAGAGATACGCAGTATTTT. Encoded protein: CASTSPIGRRDTQYF.

A remark on this clonotype: The junction shows a germline mismatch at one end, possibly a read error. The chain is built from TRBV4-1 and TRBJ1-1, with D hard to call. Germline V CDR1 and CDR2: MGHRA, YSYEKL. This CDR3 comprises 14 residues. The CDR3 region has the DNA TGCGCCAGCAGCCAAGTGGACGTGAACACTGAAGCTATCTTT. It encodes CASSQVDVNTEAIF.

A word on this clonotype: One end of the junction varies from germline; a read error may be responsible. This chain links TRBV28 with TRBJ2-7; no clear D. The germline CDR1 and CDR2 sequences are MDHEN and SYDVKM. CDR3 size: 13 residues. In DNA form, the CDR3 reads TGTACCAGCAGTCCAGTGGCCTCCTACGAGCAGTATTTC. It codes for CTSSPVASYEQYF. The full variable domain, in which reference TRBV28 and TRBJ2-7 provide the parts outside the CDR3, is DVKVTQSSRYLVKRTGEKVFLECVQDMDHENMFWYRQDPGLGLRLIYFSYDVKMKEKGDIPEGYSVSREKKERFSLILESASTNQTSMYLCTSSPVASYEQYFGPGTRLTVT.

The chain has TRBV25-1 and TRBJ1-2; D remains ambiguous. There are 11 residues in the CDR3. The V end was cut by 6 bases, the J end by 7 bases, with 9 bases between. Germline V gene lookup returns CDR1 MGHDK and CDR2 SYGVNS. The CDR3 bases are TGTGCCAGCAGATACGTGGGTGGCTACACCTTC. The encoded protein is CASRYVGGYTF.

Remarks on this clonotype: This sequence may be a read error, since a much larger clone differs from it by one base. This chain links TRBV28 with TRBJ2-7; 8 nucleotides align to TRBD2. CDR1 is MDHEN, CDR2 SYDVKM, per germline. This CDR3 has 15 amino acids. This CDR3 is CVSSSIAGNSYEQYF. The CDR3, as DNA: TGTGTCAGCAGTTCCATAGCGGGGAACTCCTACGAGCAGTACTTC.

This clonotype was recorded many times. The chain links TRBV12-3 or TRBV12-4 to TRBJ2-4; 10 positions agree with TRBD2. V shed 2 bases and J 2 bases; nucleotides not matched to a gene: 9. The CDR3 spans 18 residues. The CDR3 spells CASSLRSSGSGSKNIQYF. CDR3 bases: TGTGCCAGCAGTTTAAGGTCTAGCGGGAGTGGGTCCAAAAACATTCAGTACTTC.

On this clonotype: A read error may be the cause here, since a much bigger clone is one base away. The chain couples TRBV5-6 to TRBJ2-3; TRBD1 matches 7 bases. The CDR3 length is 15 residues. Germline V CDR1 and CDR2: SGHDT, YYEEEE. CDR3 in amino acids: CASLEQGNPTNTQYF. In DNA form, the CDR3 reads TGTGCCAGCCTGGAACAGGGGAACCCCACAAATACGCAGTATTTT.

In this sample, this clonotype turned up many times. V usage is TRBV4-1 and J usage is TRBJ2-5; 14 bases line up with TRBD2. The CDR3 has 16 residues. Germline values: CDR1 MGHRA, CDR2 YSYEKL. V shed 3 bases and J 4 bases; nucleotides not matched to a gene: 4. CDR3 region: CASSQGLAGALETQYF. The CDR3 bases are TGCGCCAGCAGCCAGGGACTAGCGGGAGCGTTAGAGACCCAGTACTTC.

This chain links TRBV12-3 or TRBV12-4 with TRBJ1-1, with D perhaps matching TRBD1 (5 bases). V gave up 7 bases and J gave up 8 bases, with 20 bases separating them. CDR3 length: 14 amino acids. CDR3 nucleotides: TGTGCCAGCACTTTCGGAGGGGTGTCCGCCGAAGCTTTCTTT. This translates into CASTFGGVSAEAFF.

Details on this clonotype: The junction and the germline gene differ at one end; a read error may be behind it. The CDR3 region is CSDGENYSYTF. As DNA, the CDR3 is TGCAGCGATGGAGAGAACTATAGCTACACCTTC. The J gene is TRBJ1-2, the V gene TRBV29-1; D unresolved. The CDR3 consists of 11 residues. Germline-derived CDR1 and CDR2 are SQVTM and ANQGSEA. The full variable domain, completed using reference TRBV29-1 and TRBJ1-2, is SAVISQKPSRDICQRGTSLTIQCQVDSQVTMMFWYRQQPGQSLTLIATANQGSEATYESGFVIDKFPISRPNLTFSTLTVSNMSPEDSSIYLCSDGENYSYTFGSGTRLTVV.

Regarding this clonotype: Sequence at one end of the junction differs from germline and may be a read error. The chain uses TRBV5-1 and TRBJ1-3; maybe TRBD1 (5 bases). The CDR3 length is 15 residues. Looked up from germline, CDR1 is SGHRS and CDR2 is YFSETQ. CDR3 DNA sequence: TGCGCCAGCAGCTTGGAGGCAGGGACTGGAAACGCCATATATTTT. Translated: CASSLEAGTGNAIYF.